These 21 T cell receptor beta chains came from one sample sequenced in a study of blood T cell repertoires in COVID-19 (TCRdb year 2020). Library construction relied on the immunoSEQ multiplex PCR assay. As stored in TCRdb, this immuneACCESS dataset retains in-frame rearrangements with V and J assigned. A fraction of the clones does not appear; measured against another copy, unresolved V genes explain less than half of the discrepancy, and the remainder lacks a known reason. Across this sample there are roughly 250,000 clones, with around 91% seen only once. 2% to 3% of the sample is taken by the ten largest. The sample taken for sequencing was PBMCs or T cells enriched from blood (not recorded which). The origin of the receptors is a woman between 18 and 30 years old who had recovered from COVID-19.

The chain is built from TRBV5-1 and TRBJ2-7; D may be TRBD1 (5 bases). V lost 4 bases and J lost 3, with 11 bases in between. Germline V gene sequence: CDR1 SGHRS, CDR2 YFSETQ. This CDR3 has 13 amino acids. The CDR3 nucleotides read TGCGCCAGCAGCCTCGACGGACACTACGAGCAGTACTTC. It codes for CASSLDGHYEQYF.

This clone was observed a handful of times. The chain carries TRBV10-1 and TRBJ2-2; 8 bases match TRBD2. Germline CDR1 is WNHNN and CDR2 is SYGVQD (reference sequence). The CDR3 has 15 residues. V lost 3 bases to trimming and J lost 4 bases; unmatched junction nucleotides: 4. The CDR3 protein is CASSDRGGLTGELFF. In DNA, the CDR3 is TGCGCCAGCAGTGACCGGGGGGGCCTCACCGGGGAGCTGTTTTTT.

The V call is TRBV9, the J call TRBJ2-1; D gene ambiguous. CDR1 SGDLS and CDR2 YYNGEE come from the germline V gene. Trimming shortened V by 0 bases and J by 2 bases, and 12 bases separated the two germline ends. The CDR3 has 16 residues. This CDR3 is CASSVVDKIAYNEQFF. CDR3 nucleotide sequence: TGTGCCAGCAGCGTAGTCGACAAAATTGCCTACAATGAGCAGTTCTTC.

The sample holds one count of this clone. This sequence joins TRBV6-5 and TRBJ1-2; D gene ambiguous. V lost 10 bases to trimming and J lost 2 bases, with 14 bases between them. Germline CDR1 is MNHEY and CDR2 is SVGAGI. The CDR3 length is 13 residues. The CDR3 DNA is TGTGCCACCTCGAGAGGCCGAAACTATGGCTACACCTTC. This codes for CATSRGRNYGYTF.

The rearrangement uses TRBV15 and TRBJ2-7; D remains ambiguous. CDR1 and CDR2 from the germline V gene are LNHNV and YYDKDF (reference sequence). V lost 0 bases and J 2 bases, leaving 11 bases between the germline ends. The CDR3 runs to 15 residues. The CDR3: CATSRDLTDTYEQYF. CDR3 coding DNA: TGTGCCACCAGCAGAGATCTAACAGATACCTACGAGCAGTACTTC.

V usage is TRBV5-4 and J usage is TRBJ1-2, with D perhaps TRBD1 (6 bases). The V end was cut by 2 bases, the J end by 1 base, with 12 bases between. The CDR3 loop spans 15 amino acids. Germline CDR1 is SGHNT and CDR2 is YYREEE (reference sequence). The CDR3, as DNA: TGTGCCAGCAGCTTCGGCAGGGGCGTTAACTATGGCTACACCTTC. Its protein is CASSFGRGVNYGYTF.

The genes are TRBV30 and TRBJ2-1, with no clear D. The CDR3 contains 13 residues. Trimming cost V 0 bases and J 8 bases, with 11 bases left between them. Germline CDR1 GTSNPN, CDR2 SVGIG (reference sequence). The CDR3 coding sequence is TGTGCCTGGAGTGTACAACAGCCCTATGAGCAGTTCTTC. Translation gives CAWSVQQPYEQFF.

This clone was picked up one time. This chain joins TRBV28 and TRBJ2-3, with no clear D. The V gene's germline CDR1 is MDHEN and CDR2 SYDVKM. This CDR3 is built from 11 residues. The V gene lost 10 bases and the J gene lost 9 bases, with 14 bases spanning the gap. The CDR3 nucleotides are TGTGCCACCTCGAGAGGCGACACGCAGTATTTT. Its translation is CATSRGDTQYF.

This clone was found once. V is TRBV19 and J is TRBJ1-6; 7 positions match TRBD1. This CDR3 contains 15 residues. From germline, CDR1 is LNHDA and CDR2 SQIVND (reference sequence). The J segment lost 7 bases and the V segment lost 6 bases, leaving 9 bases of the junction unmatched. This CDR3 reads CASRPKGAQNSPLHF. Here the CDR3 DNA reads TGTGCCAGTAGACCAAAGGGGGCGCAGAATTCACCCCTCCACTTT.

V gene TRBV7-3 combines with J gene TRBJ2-1; D perhaps matches TRBD1 (6 bases). CDR3 size: 17 residues. With 0 bases removed from V and 0 bases from J, the gap between germline ends came to 12 bases. Germline V gene data show CDR1 as SGHTA and CDR2 as FQGTGA. Here the CDR3 DNA reads TGTGCCAGCAGCTTAACCCCAGGGGTTGGCTCCTACAATGAGCAGTTCTTC. It encodes CASSLTPGVGSYNEQFF.

The rearrangement joins TRBV4-1 to TRBJ2-7, with D unresolved. Germline CDR1 reads MGHRA; CDR2 reads YSYEKL. V was shortened by 1 base and J by 2 bases, with 15 bases between the two germline ends. The CDR3 length is 16 residues. CDR3 residues: CASSQVSSWAPYEQYF. The CDR3, as DNA: TGCGCCAGCAGCCAAGTGTCTTCCTGGGCCCCCTACGAGCAGTACTTC.

V usage is TRBV14 and J usage is TRBJ2-2; 12 bases match TRBD2. Germline V gene sequence: CDR1 SGHDN, CDR2 FVKESK. Trimming removed 3 bases from V and 4 bases from J; junction bases left unmatched: 3. The CDR3 totals 16 residues. CDR3 DNA sequence: TGTGCCAGCAGCCAGGGACTAGCGGGCCCCACCGGGGAGCTGTTTTTT. Protein sequence: CASSQGLAGPTGELFF.

The rearrangement joins TRBV19 to TRBJ1-3; 9 positions match TRBD1. Germline V lookup: CDR1 LNHDA, CDR2 SQIVND (reference sequence). The CDR3 extends over 18 amino acids. V lost 0 bases to trimming and J lost 0 bases; unmatched junction nucleotides: 6. CDR3: CASSIEWDRALSGNTIYF. CDR3 nucleotide sequence: TGTGCCAGTAGTATAGAGTGGGACAGGGCCCTCTCTGGAAACACCATATATTTT.

The chain combines TRBV7-9 with TRBJ2-5, with D maybe TRBD1 (6 bases). V lost 5 bases, J lost 1 base, and 14 bases lay in between. The CDR3 consists of 15 residues. CDR1 and CDR2 (germline): SEHNR, FQNEAQ (reference sequence). This CDR3 reads CASSPSDSPQETQYF. CDR3 sequence (DNA): TGTGCCAGCAGCCCCTCGGACAGTCCCCAAGAGACCCAGTACTTC.

The chain links TRBV7-9 to TRBJ1-1; 7 bases fit TRBD1. V was pared by 5 bases and J by 4 bases, with 4 bases of the junction left unmatched. From germline, CDR1 is SEHNR and CDR2 FQNEAQ (reference sequence). This CDR3 is built from 13 residues. The CDR3 DNA reads as TGTGCCAGCAGCCCAACAGGGGCCACTGAAGCTTTCTTT. Translating gives CASSPTGATEAFF. Drawing the rest from reference TRBV7-9 and TRBJ1-1, the complete variable domain is DTGVSQNPRHKITKRGQNVTFRCDPISEHNRLYWYRQTLGQGPEFLTYFQNEAQLEKSRLLSDRFSAERPKGSFSTLEIQRTEQGDSAMYLCASSPTGATEAFFGQGTRLTVV.

The chain carries TRBV2 and TRBJ2-7, with D maybe TRBD1 (5 bases). V shed 4 bases and J shed 4 bases, with 14 bases lying between them. In germline, CDR1 is SNHLY, CDR2 FYNNEI. The CDR3 covers 14 residues. DNA for the CDR3: TGTGCCAGCAGTGCCTCCAGGGTTCTGTACGAGCAGTACTTC. Translated: CASSASRVLYEQYF.

This clone showed up just once. The chain couples TRBV19 to TRBJ2-2, with TRBD2 as a possible D gene (5 bases). The CDR3 loop spans 15 amino acids. CDR1 is LNHDA, CDR2 SQIVND, per germline (reference sequence). Trimming pared 6 bases from V and 1 base from J, leaving 12 bases between. The CDR3 loop reads CASRVIGVNTGELFF. The CDR3 DNA reads as TGTGCCAGTAGGGTAATCGGGGTGAACACCGGGGAGCTGTTTTTT.

The rearrangement links TRBV29-1 to TRBJ1-2; 9 bases line up with TRBD1. J lost 6 bases, V lost 3 bases, and 8 bases had no gene match. In germline, CDR1 is SQVTM, CDR2 ANQGSEA. The CDR3 is made up of 14 amino acids. CDR3 residues: CSVDDRGKGNGYTF. CDR3 nucleotides: TGCAGCGTTGATGACAGGGGGAAAGGGAATGGCTACACCTTC.

CDR3 residues: CATKIPGQGPRGEFF. As DNA, the CDR3 is TGTGCCACCAAGATCCCGGGACAGGGGCCTCGAGGCGAGTTCTTC. The chain employs TRBV6-9 and TRBJ2-1; 10 bases map to TRBD1. The CDR3 has 15 residues. After removal of 10 bases from V and 14 bases from J, the junction contained 20 bases not matched to a gene. CDR1 and CDR2 from the germline V gene are MNHGY and SVAAGI.

The chain is built from TRBV5-1 and TRBJ1-1, with TRBD1 as a possible D gene (5 bases). Trimming took 5 bases from V and 5 from J, leaving 16 bases between them. Germline-derived CDR1 and CDR2 are SGHRS and YFSETQ. The CDR3 sequence is 14 residues long. The DNA for the CDR3 is TGCGCCAGCAGTTCGGGAGACGGGGGGACTGAAGCTTTCTTT. Encoded protein: CASSSGDGGTEAFF.

The chain uses TRBV24-1 and TRBJ1-2; no clear D. This CDR3 has 14 residues. V lost 4 bases, J lost 1 base, and 9 bases lay in between. In germline, CDR1 is KGHDR, CDR2 SFDVKD. The CDR3 coding sequence is TGTGCCACCAGTGAACAGTCGAGTAACTATGGCTACACCTTC. As protein: CATSEQSSNYGYTF.